The 31 T cell receptor beta chains given below trace back to one sample, sequenced in a study of read filtering for tumor transcriptome and immune sequencing. This library used approximately 0.4 ug RNA and molecular barcoded adaptors spanning alpha/delta and beta/gamma chains. One entry per CDR3 protein results from TCRdb running MiXCR on the reads. Altogether about 90,000 distinct CDR3 sequences are present, more than 9% being singletons, with the ten largest covering 14% to 15%. The sequencing input was a population of CD138-negative cells sorted from bone marrow. The receptors derive from a donor aged 40 or over with multiple myeloma.

Only a few counts were recorded for this clonotype. This may come from a read error, since a much larger clone is one base off. The chain links TRBV28 to TRBJ2-7; D gene ambiguous. The CDR3 length is 14 residues. Per germline, CDR1 MDHEN and CDR2 SYDVKM. The ends were cut back, 1 base at V and 1 base at J, with 8 bases in the middle. The CDR3 DNA reads as TGTGCCAGCAGTTTATCTACCCGATCCTACGAGCAGTACTTC. Its protein is CASSLSTRSYEQYF.

Regarding this clonotype: With a much larger clone just one base away, this may be a read error. The gene calls are TRBV5-1 and TRBJ2-3, with TRBD2 as a possible D gene (5 bases). This CDR3 is 13 amino acids long. With 6 bases removed from V and 5 bases from J, the gap between germline ends came to 13 bases. Germline V lookup: CDR1 SGHRS, CDR2 YFSETQ. Written as DNA, the CDR3 is TGCGCCAGCAATGACGGGGAAATAGATACGCAGTATTTT. This codes for CASNDGEIDTQYF.

This clonotype was counted only a few times. The chain couples TRBV12-3 or TRBV12-4 to TRBJ1-1, with a weak D call TRBD1 (5 bases). The germline V and J ends were trimmed by 4 bases and 0 bases, with 9 bases remaining between them. CDR3 size: 14 residues. In DNA, the CDR3 is TGTGCCAGCAGTTGGCAGGGCGTGAACACTGAAGCTTTCTTT. Its protein product is CASSWQGVNTEAFF.

This clonotype was recorded at least ten times. The V and J genes are TRBV6-2 or TRBV6-3 and TRBJ2-3, with D perhaps matching TRBD1 (5 bases). Trimming left V 2 bases short and J 2 bases short, with 11 bases between. Germline V gene lookup returns CDR1 MNHEY and CDR2 SVGEGT. The CDR3 length is 15 residues. CDR3 coding DNA: TGTGCCAGCAGTTACAAGGGGCGCCCCACAGATACGCAGTATTTT. It translates to CASSYKGRPTDTQYF.

This clonotype was detected many times. The chain uses TRBV10-3 and TRBJ2-7, with 8 bases matching TRBD1. Germline V CDR1 and CDR2: ENHRY, SYGVKD. J was trimmed by 3 bases and V by 8 bases; bases with no gene match: 6. The CDR3 has 13 residues. This CDR3 is CAIGQGEFYEQYF. As DNA, the CDR3 is TGTGCCATCGGACAGGGTGAGTTCTACGAGCAGTACTTC.

This clonotype was seen at least ten times. The V and J genes are TRBV29-1 and TRBJ2-3, with TRBD2 matching 8 bases. The CDR3 covers 14 residues. CDR1 SQVTM and CDR2 ANQGSEA come from the germline V gene. V shed 0 bases and J 5 bases; nucleotides not matched to a gene: 4. CDR3 loop: CSVEDGLAGDTQYF. For the CDR3, the DNA is TGCAGCGTTGAAGATGGCCTAGCGGGAGATACGCAGTATTTT.

The chain links TRBV3-1 to TRBJ1-5, with D possibly TRBD1 on 6 matching bases. This CDR3 is built from 16 residues. V was clipped by 3 bases and J by 3 bases, with 15 bases between them. Per germline, CDR1 LGHDT and CDR2 YNNKEL (reference sequence). CDR3 nucleotides: TGTGCCAGCAGCCACGATGGTATGGGGGCCAATCAGCCCCAGCATTTT. Translated: CASSHDGMGANQPQHF.

This clonotype was seen many times. The chain joins TRBV5-1 to TRBJ1-4, with D uncertain. In germline, CDR1 is SGHRS, CDR2 YFSETQ. The CDR3 spans 14 residues. The V end lost 4 bases, the J end lost 8 bases, and 15 bases lay between the germline ends. CDR3 bases: TGCGCCAGCAGCCCGGAAACTGGGCGGGAAAAACTGTTTTTT. Translated: CASSPETGREKLFF. Combining the CDR3 with reference TRBV5-1 and TRBJ1-4 gives the whole variable domain KAGVTQTPRYLIKTRGQQVTLSCSPISGHRSVSWYQQTPGQGLQFLFEYFSETQRNKGNFPGRFSGRQFSNSRSEMNVSTLELGDSALYLCASSPETGREKLFFGSGTQLSVL.

On this clonotype: A much larger clonotype is one base distant, so this may be a read error. The chain couples TRBV29-1 to TRBJ2-7; D may be TRBD2 (5 bases). There are 11 residues in the CDR3. The germline V gene has CDR1 SQVTM and CDR2 ANQGSEA. In nucleotides, the CDR3 is TGCAGCGTACGGGATCAATACGTGCAGTACTTC. This translates into CSVRDQYVQYF.

The chain employs TRBV27 and TRBJ1-5, with D maybe TRBD1 (5 bases). V dropped 0 bases and J dropped 3 bases, with 9 bases sitting between them. Germline V gene sequence: CDR1 MNHEY, CDR2 SMNVEV (reference sequence). The CDR3 is made up of 15 amino acids. The CDR3 nucleotides are TGTGCCAGCAGTTTATCCCGACAGATCAATCAGCCCCAGCATTTT. This encodes CASSLSRQINQPQHF.

This clonotype was seen ten or more times. The chain combines TRBV11-2 with TRBJ1-1; D gene unclear. Germline V gene lookup returns CDR1 SGHAT and CDR2 FQNNGV. The V end lost 1 base, the J end lost 4 bases, and 13 bases lay between the germline ends. CDR3 length equals 15 residues. The CDR3 here is CASSLGSAWSTEAFF. CDR3 nucleotide sequence: TGTGCCAGCAGCTTAGGGTCAGCCTGGAGCACTGAAGCTTTCTTT. Together with reference TRBV11-2 and TRBJ1-1, the CDR3 gives the full variable domain: EAGVAQSPRYKIIEKRQSVAFWCNPISGHATLYWYQQILGQGPKLLIQFQNNGVVDDSQLPKDRFSAERLKGVDSTLKIQPAKLEDSAVYLCASSLGSAWSTEAFFGQGTRLTVV.

In this sample, this clonotype turned up many times. The J gene is TRBJ2-1, the V gene TRBV19; 11 bases line up with TRBD2. This CDR3 comprises 16 residues. Trimming cost V 4 bases and J 6 bases; bases outside gene matches: 8. Germline V gene data show CDR1 as LNHDA and CDR2 as SQIVND (reference sequence). CDR3 DNA sequence: TGTGCCAGTAGTAGGCTAGCGGGAGGATCTCGCAATGAGCAGTTCTTC. It yields the protein CASSRLAGGSRNEQFF.

The chain couples TRBV18 to TRBJ1-5, with D tentatively TRBD1 (6 bases). This CDR3 has 15 residues. V lost 3 bases, J lost 6 bases, and 15 bases lay in between. Germline CDR1 reads KGHSH; CDR2 reads LQKENI. The CDR3 loop is CASSPAGAQGQPQHF. DNA for the CDR3: TGTGCCAGCTCACCGGCGGGGGCTCAGGGTCAGCCCCAGCATTTT.

This clonotype was seen repeatedly, ten times or more. The chain recombines TRBV20-1 with TRBJ2-4; D call uncertain. CDR1 DFQATT and CDR2 SNEGSKA come from the germline V gene (reference sequence). The CDR3 runs 13 residues. V was pared by 6 bases and J by 0 bases, with 9 bases between. The CDR3 sequence is CSALVLAKNIQYF. The CDR3 DNA sequence: TGCAGTGCCCTTGTTTTAGCCAAAAACATTCAGTACTTC.

This rearrangement joins TRBV5-1 to TRBJ2-3, with a weak D call TRBD2 (5 bases). Trimming took 3 bases from V and 1 from J, leaving 9 bases between them. This CDR3 is built from 14 residues. CDR1 SGHRS and CDR2 YFSETQ come from the germline V gene. The CDR3 DNA follows: TGCGCCAGCAGCTCCGAGGGAGGCACAGATACGCAGTATTTT. It specifies CASSSEGGTDTQYF.

This clonotype appeared many times. The CDR3 DNA reads TGTGCCACCGCAGACAGGGGTGATCAGCCCCAGCATTTT. This gives the protein CATADRGDQPQHF. J is TRBJ1-5 and V is TRBV19, with 8 nucleotides matching TRBD1. The ends lost 10 bases at V and 5 bases at J; junction bases unmatched: 7. The CDR3 runs to 13 residues. In germline, CDR1 is LNHDA, CDR2 SQIVND (reference sequence).

On this clonotype itself: With a much larger clone just one base away, this may be a read error. The J gene is TRBJ2-5, the V gene TRBV9, with 8 bases lining up with TRBD1. Germline values: CDR1 SGDLS, CDR2 YYNGEE. This CDR3 contains 15 residues. CDR3 bases: TGTACCAGCAGCATCGGGACAGGCAACCAAGAGACCCAGTACTTC. It yields the protein CTSSIGTGNQETQYF.

As for this clonotype: This may come from a read error, since a much larger clone is one base off. This chain joins TRBV6-1 and TRBJ2-1; TRBD1 matches 8 bases. V trimming: 6 bases; J trimming: 2 bases; junction bases outside the gene matches: 3. The germline V gene has CDR1 MNHNS and CDR2 SASEGT. The CDR3 loop spans 14 amino acids. In DNA, the CDR3 is TGTGCCAGCAGCGCACAGGGGGCCTACAATGAGCAGTTCTTC. It specifies CASSAQGAYNEQFF.

Notes on this clonotype: A much larger clone lies a single base off, so this may be a read error. The J gene is TRBJ2-1, the V gene TRBV18; D remains ambiguous. Between the trimmed V and J ends, which lost 2 bases and 5 bases, there was a span of 13 bases. Germline lookup yields CDR1 KGHSH and CDR2 LQKENI. This CDR3 is 15 amino acids long. CDR3 sequence (DNA): TGTGCCAGCTCACCATGTACGCCGGGCGACAATGAGCAGTTCTTC. This translates into CASSPCTPGDNEQFF.

This clonotype was detected many times. The chain links TRBV19 to TRBJ2-2; 7 bases are a match to TRBD1. CDR1 and CDR2 (germline): LNHDA, SQIVND (reference sequence). The CDR3 covers 13 residues. The V gene end was trimmed by 8 bases and the J gene end by 1 base; junction bases not matched to a gene: 1. CDR3 nucleotides: TGTGCCAGTGGGACAGTGAACACCGGGGAGCTGTTTTTT. This translates into CASGTVNTGELFF.

This clonotype was seen many times. This rearrangement joins TRBV28 to TRBJ1-1; the D gene is possibly TRBD1 (5 bases). The CDR3 length is 11 residues. Deletions cut 7 bases from V and 6 bases from J, with 9 bases between. Germline CDR1 MDHEN, CDR2 SYDVKM. The CDR3 region has the DNA TGTGCCAGCAATAGACAGTCTGAAGCTTTCTTT. It specifies CASNRQSEAFF.

This clonotype was seen many times. This chain joins TRBV20-1 and TRBJ2-1, with D possibly being TRBD2 (5 bases). The V end was cut by 4 bases, the J end by 4 bases, with 17 bases between. CDR3 length equals 15 residues. The germline gives CDR1 DFQATT, CDR2 SNEGSKA (reference sequence). In DNA form, the CDR3 reads TGCAGTGCTATCGCAGTAGAGCGGACTTACAATGAGCAGTTCTTC. Amino acid sequence: CSAIAVERTYNEQFF.

This clonotype was counted many times. This chain uses TRBV29-1 with TRBJ1-2, with D perhaps TRBD1 (5 bases). The CDR3 spans 12 residues. Per the germline V gene, CDR1 is SQVTM and CDR2 is ANQGSEA. The germline V and J ends were trimmed by 4 bases and 6 bases, with 12 bases remaining between them. The CDR3: CSVGTRLDGYTF. Here the CDR3 DNA reads TGCAGCGTTGGGACACGTCTAGATGGCTACACCTTC.

This clonotype was detected many times. The chain couples TRBV6-5 to TRBJ2-3; D gene unclear. The germline V gene has CDR1 MNHEY and CDR2 SVGAGI. CDR3 length: 15 amino acids. Trimming took 0 bases from V and 2 from J, leaving 9 bases between them. The CDR3 nucleotides are TGTGCCAGCAGTTACTCGAGCCAGTTCACAGATACGCAGTATTTT. Protein product: CASSYSSQFTDTQYF.

This clonotype occurred many times. The V gene is TRBV7-8, the J gene TRBJ1-1; no firm D call. V dropped 2 bases and J dropped 1 base, with 11 bases sitting between them. The CDR3 totals 15 residues. In germline, CDR1 is SGHVS, CDR2 FQNEAQ. The CDR3 coding sequence is TGTGCCAGCAGCTTATATGCCTTGGAGAACACTGAAGCTTTCTTT. Translation: CASSLYALENTEAFF.

In its sample, this clonotype was seen many times. The CDR3, as DNA: TGTGCCAGCAGCTCCCCGCAGGGGGGCCCTCAAATTGATGGCTACACCTTC. It is translated as CASSSPQGGPQIDGYTF. The chain couples TRBV7-9 to TRBJ1-2; 7 nucleotides align to TRBD1. The ends lost 4 bases at V and 6 bases at J; junction bases unmatched: 17. Germline-derived CDR1 and CDR2 are SEHNR and FQNEAQ (reference sequence). The CDR3 spans 17 residues.

Note on this clonotype: This may be a read error: a much more frequent sequence differs by one nucleotide. The chain has TRBV29-1 and TRBJ1-1; no clear D. CDR3 size: 13 residues. Trimming cost V 2 bases and J 3 bases, with 10 bases left between them. The germline gives CDR1 SQVTM, CDR2 ANQGSEA. The CDR3 protein is CSVERQTDTEAFF. CDR3 in DNA: TGCAGCGTTGAAAGGCAGACGGACACTGAAGCTTTCTTT.

This clonotype appeared many times. The genes are TRBV20-1 and TRBJ2-1, with TRBD1 matching over 8 bases. The germline CDR1 and CDR2 sequences are DFQATT and SNEGSKA (reference sequence). The CDR3 spans 13 residues. The trim removed 5 bases at V and 8 bases at J, leaving 8 bases unmatched. The CDR3 spells CSAVQDRVDEQFF. In nucleotides, the CDR3 is TGCAGTGCTGTCCAGGACAGGGTTGATGAGCAGTTCTTC.

This clonotype appeared many times. The CDR3 DNA reads as TGTGCCAGCAGTTACCGCCCTGCGGGCCGAAACAATGAGCAGTTCTTC. Translated: CASSYRPAGRNNEQFF. The J gene is TRBJ2-1, the V gene TRBV6-5; maybe TRBD2 (5 bases). Germline CDR1 and CDR2: MNHEY and SVGAGI. V lost 2 bases and J lost 5, with 16 bases in between. This CDR3 region has 16 residues.

This clonotype was observed at least ten times. V gene TRBV7-3 combines with J gene TRBJ2-5; 11 positions agree with TRBD2. Germline V gene data show CDR1 as SGHTA and CDR2 as FQGTGA. CDR3 length equals 15 residues. J lost 2 bases, V lost 5 bases, and 4 bases had no gene match. The CDR3 coding sequence is TGTGCCAGCAGCCAGGGACTAGCGGAGCAAGAGACCCAGTACTTC. As protein: CASSQGLAEQETQYF.

This clonotype was seen many times. The chain carries TRBV6-5 and TRBJ2-7; TRBD2 matches 9 bases. Germline V gene lookup returns CDR1 MNHEY and CDR2 SVGAGI. The CDR3 covers 14 residues. J lost 6 bases, V lost 5 bases, and 8 bases had no gene match. CDR3: CASSPSGLAGEQYF. CDR3 nucleotides: TGTGCCAGCAGTCCCTCGGGACTAGCAGGCGAGCAGTACTTC.